This T cell receptor (beta chain) came from a study of regulatory T cells in long-lasting Graves disease. Time point in this sample: persistent/refractory GD, antithyroid drugs over 5 years with positive TRAb. RNA extracted from PBMCs served as the sequencing template. For TCR beta, libraries came from iRepertoire HTBI primers and Arm-PCR of CDR3 regions. TCRdb re-derived calls from the multiplex PCR reads in MiXCR, one entry per CDR3 protein. The table shows 300,000 or so distinct CDR3 sequences, with 20% occurring only once. The V end lost 5 bases, the J end lost 8 bases, and 21 bases lay between the germline ends. The CDR3 totals 16 residues. From germline, CDR1 is SGHVS and CDR2 FQNEAQ. This clonotype was detected only a few times.

The rearrangement uses TRBV7-8 and TRBJ2-2, with unresolved D. This specimen was peripheral blood mononuclear cells (PBMCs), taken when the disease was refractory, from a patient treated with antithyroid drugs. The TCR was taken from a female donor with Graves disease. CDR3 nucleotides: TGTGCCAGCAGCCAACGGACCCCCGAAATGGGGGGGGAGCTGTTTTTT. Its translation: CASSQRTPEMGGELFF. The variable domain in full, with the rest retrieved from reference TRBV7-8 and TRBJ2-2, is GAGVSQSPRYKVAKRGQDVALRCDPISGHVSLFWYQQALGQGPEFLTYFQNEAQLDKSGLPSDRFFAERPEGSVSTLKIQRTQQEDSAVYLCASSQRTPEMGGELFFGEGSRLTVL.